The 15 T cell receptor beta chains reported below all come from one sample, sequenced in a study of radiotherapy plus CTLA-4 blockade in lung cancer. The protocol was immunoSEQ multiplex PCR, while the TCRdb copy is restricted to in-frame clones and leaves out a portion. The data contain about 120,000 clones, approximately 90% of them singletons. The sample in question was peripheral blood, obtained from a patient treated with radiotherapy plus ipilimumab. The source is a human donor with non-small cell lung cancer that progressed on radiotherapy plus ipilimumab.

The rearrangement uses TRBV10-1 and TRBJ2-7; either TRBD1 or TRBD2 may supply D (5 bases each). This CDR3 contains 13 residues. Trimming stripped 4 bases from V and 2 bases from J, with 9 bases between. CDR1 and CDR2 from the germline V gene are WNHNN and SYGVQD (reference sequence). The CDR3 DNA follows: TGCGCCAGCAGTGGGGACGTTCCCTACGAGCAGTACTTC. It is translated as CASSGDVPYEQYF.

This chain's CDR3 is CASTPLDRLNTEAFF. The CDR3 coding sequence is TGTGCCAGCACCCCTCTCGACAGGTTGAACACTGAAGCTTTCTTT. The rearrangement joins TRBV5-5 to TRBJ1-1; weak D call: TRBD1 (6 bases). This CDR3 has 15 amino acids. Germline V gene data show CDR1 as SGHKS and CDR2 as YYEKEE (reference sequence). The V end lost 6 bases, the J end lost 0 bases, and 15 bases lay between the germline ends.

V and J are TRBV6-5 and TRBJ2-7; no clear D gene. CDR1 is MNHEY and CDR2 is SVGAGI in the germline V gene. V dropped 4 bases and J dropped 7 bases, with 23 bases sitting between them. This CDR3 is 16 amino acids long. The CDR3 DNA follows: TGTGCCAGCAGTTTCCGGCGGACCATCCCCCTTCGGGAGCAGTACTTC. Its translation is CASSFRRTIPLREQYF.

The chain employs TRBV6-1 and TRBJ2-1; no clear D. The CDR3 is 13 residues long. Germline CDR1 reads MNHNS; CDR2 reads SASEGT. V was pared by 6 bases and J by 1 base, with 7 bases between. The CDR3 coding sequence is TGTGCCAGCAGGGATTCATCCTACAATGAGCAGTTCTTC. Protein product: CASRDSSYNEQFF.

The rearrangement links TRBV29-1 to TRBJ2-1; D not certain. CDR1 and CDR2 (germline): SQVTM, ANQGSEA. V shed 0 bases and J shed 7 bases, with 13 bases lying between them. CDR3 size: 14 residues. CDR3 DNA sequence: TGCAGCGTTGAAGATGGGAAGTGGGGAAATGAGCAGTTCTTC. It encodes CSVEDGKWGNEQFF.

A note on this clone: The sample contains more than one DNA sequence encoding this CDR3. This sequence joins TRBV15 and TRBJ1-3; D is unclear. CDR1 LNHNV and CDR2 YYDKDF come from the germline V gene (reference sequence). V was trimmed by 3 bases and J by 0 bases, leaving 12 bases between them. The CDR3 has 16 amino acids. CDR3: CATSRQPMPSGNTIYF. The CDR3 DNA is TGTGCCACCAGCAGGCAACCGATGCCCTCTGGAAACACCATATATTTT.

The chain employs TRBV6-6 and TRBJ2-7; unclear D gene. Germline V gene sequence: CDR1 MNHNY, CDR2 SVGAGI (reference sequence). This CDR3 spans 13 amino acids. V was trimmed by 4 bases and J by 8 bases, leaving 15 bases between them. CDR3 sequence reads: CASSSSNLGKQYF. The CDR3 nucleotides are TGTGCCAGCAGTTCTTCCAACCTTGGAAAGCAGTACTTC.

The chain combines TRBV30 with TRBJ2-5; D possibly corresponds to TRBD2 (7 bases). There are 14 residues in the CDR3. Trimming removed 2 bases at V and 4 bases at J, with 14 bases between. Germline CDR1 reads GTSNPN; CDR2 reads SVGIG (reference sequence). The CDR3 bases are TGTGCCTGGAGTACCCGAGGGGGGGGAGAGACCCAGTACTTC. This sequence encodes CAWSTRGGGETQYF.

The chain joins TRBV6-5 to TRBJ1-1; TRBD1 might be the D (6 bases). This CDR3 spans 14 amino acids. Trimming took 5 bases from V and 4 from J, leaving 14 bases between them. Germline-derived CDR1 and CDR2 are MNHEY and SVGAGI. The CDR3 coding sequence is TGTGCCAGCAGTCCGTTAGGGGGTTCCACTGAAGCTTTCTTT. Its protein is CASSPLGGSTEAFF.

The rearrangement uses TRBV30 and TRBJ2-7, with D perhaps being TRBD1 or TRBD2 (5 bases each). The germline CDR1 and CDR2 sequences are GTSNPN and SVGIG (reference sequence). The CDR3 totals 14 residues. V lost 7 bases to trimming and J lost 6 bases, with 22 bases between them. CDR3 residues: CALKRGSGSREQYF. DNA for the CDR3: TGTGCCTTAAAGAGGGGCTCGGGGTCTCGCGAGCAGTACTTC.

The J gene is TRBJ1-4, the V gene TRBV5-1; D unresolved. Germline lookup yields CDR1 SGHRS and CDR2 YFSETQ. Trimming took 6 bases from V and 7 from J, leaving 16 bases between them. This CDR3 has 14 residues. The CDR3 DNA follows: TGCGCCAGCACTAGTGGGCGGGATAGTGAAAAACTGTTTTTT. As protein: CASTSGRDSEKLFF.

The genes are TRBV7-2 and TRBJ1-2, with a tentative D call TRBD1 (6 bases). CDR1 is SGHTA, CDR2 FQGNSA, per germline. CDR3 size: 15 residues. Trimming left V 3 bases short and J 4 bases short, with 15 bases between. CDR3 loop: CASSFGTNDLYGYTF. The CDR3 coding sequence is TGTGCCAGCAGCTTCGGGACAAACGACCTCTATGGCTACACCTTC.

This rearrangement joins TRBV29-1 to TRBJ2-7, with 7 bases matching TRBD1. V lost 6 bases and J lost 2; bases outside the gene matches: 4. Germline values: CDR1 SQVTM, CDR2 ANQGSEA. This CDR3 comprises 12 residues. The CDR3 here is CSVRQGAYEQYF. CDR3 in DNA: TGCAGCGTCCGACAGGGAGCCTACGAGCAGTACTTC.

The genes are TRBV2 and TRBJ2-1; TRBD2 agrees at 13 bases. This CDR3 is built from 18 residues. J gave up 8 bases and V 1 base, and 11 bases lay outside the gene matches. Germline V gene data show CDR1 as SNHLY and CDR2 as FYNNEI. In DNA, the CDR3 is TGTGCCAGCAGTGAAGTGGTTACTAGCGGGAGGGCCATCCATGAGCAGTTCTTC. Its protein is CASSEVVTSGRAIHEQFF.

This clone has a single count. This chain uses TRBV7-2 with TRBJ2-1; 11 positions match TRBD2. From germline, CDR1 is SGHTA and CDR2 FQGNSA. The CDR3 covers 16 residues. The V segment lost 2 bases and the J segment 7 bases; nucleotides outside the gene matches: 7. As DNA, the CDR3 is TGTGCCAGCAGCTTACAAACTAGCGGGAGTTTAAATGAGCAGTTCTTC. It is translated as CASSLQTSGSLNEQFF.